The 17 T cell receptor beta chains given below trace back to one sample, sequenced in a study of blood T cell repertoires in COVID-19. TCRdb's copy holds only in-frame clones and misses some; the assay was immunoSEQ multiplex PCR. Of more than 350,000 clones listed, 80% to 90% are singletons. Specimen: PBMCs or T cells enriched from blood (not recorded which). The receptors shown here come from a woman aged 45 to 65 who had recovered from COVID-19.

This clone was seen only a few times. The V gene is TRBV5-1, the J gene TRBJ2-7, with 8 nucleotides matching TRBD1. Trimming at V came to 2 bases and at J to 5 bases, leaving 9 bases not matched to a gene. Germline loops: CDR1 SGHRS, CDR2 YFSETQ. This CDR3 comprises 15 residues. CDR3 region: CASSLGQGILHEQYF. In nucleotides, the CDR3 is TGCGCCAGCAGCTTAGGACAGGGCATACTCCACGAGCAGTACTTC.

The chain combines TRBV2 with TRBJ1-5, with 9 bases matching TRBD1. Germline trimming cut 7 bases from V and 4 bases from J; bases unmatched to any gene: 11. The CDR3 is 16 residues long. Germline V gene data show CDR1 as SNHLY and CDR2 as FYNNEI. The CDR3 DNA follows: TGTGCCAGCATTGGCAGTGGGGACAGGGAAAATCAGCCCCAGCATTTT. It is translated as CASIGSGDRENQPQHF.

V usage is TRBV24-1 and J usage is TRBJ1-2, with a tentative D call TRBD1 (6 bases). This CDR3 is 13 amino acids long. Trimming took off 3 bases at V and 4 bases at J, with 8 bases between the two ends. Germline V gene lookup returns CDR1 KGHDR and CDR2 SFDVKD. CDR3 region: CATSDGGLYGYTF. CDR3 bases: TGTGCCACCAGTGATGGGGGCCTCTATGGCTACACCTTC.

The rearrangement links TRBV5-5 to TRBJ2-2; unclear D gene. The V gene lost 3 bases and the J gene lost 9 bases, with 9 bases spanning the gap. The length of the CDR3 is 12 residues. Germline V CDR1 and CDR2: SGHKS, YYEKEE (reference sequence). The CDR3 bases are TGTGCCAGCAGCTCGACAACCCGGGAGCTGTTTTTT. This translates into CASSSTTRELFF.

The V gene is TRBV5-1, the J gene TRBJ2-3, with D uncertain. V lost 2 bases to trimming and J lost 5 bases, with 12 bases between them. CDR1 and CDR2 (germline): SGHRS, YFSETQ. This CDR3 contains 14 residues. The CDR3 reads CASSFTSTGDTQYF. DNA of the CDR3: TGCGCCAGCAGCTTCACTTCAACGGGAGATACGCAGTATTTT.

The chain couples TRBV28 to TRBJ2-7; 8 bases line up with TRBD1. The CDR3 runs 15 residues. The junction had 7 bases not matched to a gene; V was cut back by 6 bases and J by 0 bases. CDR1 and CDR2 from the germline V gene are MDHEN and SYDVKM. DNA of the CDR3: TGTGCCAGCAGGATATGGACAGGGAGCTCCTACGAGCAGTACTTC. Amino acid sequence: CASRIWTGSSYEQYF.

The rearrangement uses TRBV3-1 (or the pseudogene TRBV3-2) and TRBJ1-5; a possible D gene is TRBD1 (6 bases). There are 14 residues in the CDR3. The germline CDR1 and CDR2 sequences are LGHDT and YNNKEL (reference sequence). V shed 2 bases and J shed 3 bases, with 8 bases lying between them. CDR3 sequence reads: CASSQTGFNQPQHF. CDR3 DNA: TGTGCCAGCAGCCAAACAGGGTTCAATCAGCCCCAGCATTTT.

The chain joins TRBV5-1 to TRBJ2-3, with unresolved D. V was clipped by 3 bases and J by 1 base, with 6 bases between them. Germline V gene data show CDR1 as SGHRS and CDR2 as YFSETQ. The CDR3 spans 13 residues. The CDR3 nucleotides read TGCGCCAGCAGCTCAGAACGCACAGATACGCAGTATTTT. Amino acids: CASSSERTDTQYF. Looking up the rest from reference TRBV5-1 and TRBJ2-3 gives the full variable domain: KAGVTQTPRYLIKTRGQQVTLSCSPISGHRSVSWYQQTPGQGLQFLFEYFSETQRNKGNFPGRFSGRQFSNSRSEMNVSTLELGDSALYLCASSSERTDTQYFGPGTRLTVL.

The chain employs TRBV24-1 and TRBJ1-1; unclear D gene. This CDR3 is 13 amino acids long. Trimming removed 5 bases at V and 1 base at J, with 7 bases between. Germline CDR1 is KGHDR and CDR2 is SFDVKD. DNA for the CDR3: TGTGCCACCAGTGTGCCGGGGAACACTGAAGCTTTCTTT. Translating it yields CATSVPGNTEAFF.

V gene TRBV4-1 combines with J gene TRBJ2-1; 9 nucleotides align to TRBD1. Germline trimming cut 3 bases from V and 7 bases from J; bases unmatched to any gene: 7. Germline V lookup: CDR1 MGHRA, CDR2 YSYEKL. The CDR3 covers 15 residues. The CDR3 sequence: CASSHLGTGSNEQFF. CDR3 coding DNA: TGCGCCAGCAGCCATCTAGGGACAGGGAGTAATGAGCAGTTCTTC.

The rearrangement uses TRBV3-1 (or the pseudogene TRBV3-2) and TRBJ2-7; the match to TRBD2 covers 14 bases. CDR1 is LGHDT and CDR2 is YNNKEL in the germline V gene (reference sequence). The CDR3 totals 19 residues. V shed 0 bases, J shed 3 bases, and the junction held 10 bases outside the gene matches. The CDR3 reads CASSQDYPRLAGGFYEQYF. CDR3 nucleotide sequence: TGTGCCAGCAGCCAAGATTACCCTCGACTAGCGGGGGGGTTCTACGAGCAGTACTTC.

This chain uses TRBV28 with TRBJ2-1, with 14 bases fitting TRBD2. The CDR3 totals 17 residues. J lost 1 base, V lost 6 bases, and 5 bases had no gene match. Germline lookup yields CDR1 MDHEN and CDR2 SYDVKM. In DNA form, the CDR3 reads TGTGCCAGCAGCACGACTAGCGGGGGGGCTTCCTACAATGAGCAGTTCTTC. Translating gives CASSTTSGGASYNEQFF.

This clone has more than one count but fewer than ten. This chain links TRBV7-9 with TRBJ1-1, with no clear D. The CDR3 contains 14 residues. With 5 bases removed from V and 0 bases from J, the gap between germline ends came to 10 bases. Germline-derived CDR1 and CDR2 are SEHNR and FQNEAQ (reference sequence). In nucleotides, the CDR3 is TGTGCCAGCAGCCCCGACACGGTGAACACTGAAGCTTTCTTT. This encodes CASSPDTVNTEAFF.

The chain links TRBV11-1 to TRBJ1-1, with a tentative D call TRBD1 (5 bases). The CDR3 is 14 amino acids. Looked up from germline, CDR1 is SGHAT and CDR2 is FQDESV (reference sequence). The germline V and J ends were trimmed by 4 bases and 4 bases, with 13 bases remaining between them. DNA of the CDR3: TGTGCCAGCAGCTCAGAACTCGGGGGCACTGAAGCTTTCTTT. It yields the protein CASSSELGGTEAFF.

This clone was seen just once. The rearrangement uses TRBV19 and TRBJ1-5; perhaps TRBD1 as D (6 bases). The CDR3 extends over 12 amino acids. Trimming removed 3 bases at V and 11 bases at J, with 11 bases between. The germline CDR1 and CDR2 sequences are LNHDA and SQIVND (reference sequence). The CDR3 here is CASSMGALAQHF. The CDR3, as DNA: TGTGCCAGTAGTATGGGGGCATTGGCCCAGCATTTT.

V gene TRBV24-1 combines with J gene TRBJ1-1, with a weak D call TRBD1 (6 bases). The ends were cut back, 4 bases at V and 0 bases at J, with 23 bases in the middle. The CDR3 runs 19 residues. Germline V gene data show CDR1 as KGHDR and CDR2 as SFDVKD. The CDR3: CATSEGRPPRGLVNTEAFF. The CDR3 nucleotides read TGTGCCACCAGTGAGGGCCGTCCGCCCAGGGGCCTGGTGAACACTGAAGCTTTCTTT.

The rearrangement links TRBV6-5 to TRBJ2-7; D possibly corresponds to TRBD1 (6 bases). Trimming removed 2 bases at V and 4 bases at J, with 18 bases between. This CDR3 comprises 16 residues. CDR1 MNHEY and CDR2 SVGAGI come from the germline V gene. This chain's CDR3 is CASSYHTTTGQYEQYF. The DNA of the CDR3 is TGTGCCAGCAGTTACCACACTACCACGGGACAATACGAGCAGTACTTC.